The 25 T cell receptor beta chains listed next were all sequenced from one sample in a study of blood T cell repertoires in COVID-19. The protocol was immunoSEQ multiplex PCR, while the TCRdb copy is restricted to in-frame clones and leaves out a portion. Counted here are 250,000 to 350,000 clones, around 89% occurring once; the ten biggest clones make up 0.75% to 0.9%. Sequencing was carried out using peripheral blood. These receptors all come from a man aged 25-45 years with acute or convalescent COVID-19.

The chain is built from TRBV15 and TRBJ1-3; D unresolved. CDR3 size: 12 residues. V was trimmed by 5 bases and J by 3 bases, leaving 5 bases between them. CDR1 LNHNV and CDR2 YYDKDF come from the germline V gene (reference sequence). The CDR3 nucleotides read TGTGCCACCAGCGCGCGTGGAAACACCATATATTTT. Translated: CATSARGNTIYF.

The chain recombines TRBV3-1 (or the pseudogene TRBV3-2) with TRBJ2-3; D gene ambiguous. The V and J ends lost 1 base and 8 bases respectively, with 7 bases between them. From germline, CDR1 is LGHDT and CDR2 YNNKEL (reference sequence). The CDR3 is 12 residues long. The CDR3 region is CASSQVVGTQYF. DNA for the CDR3: TGTGCCAGCAGCCAAGTTGTCGGTACGCAGTATTTT.

V gene TRBV28 combines with J gene TRBJ1-3; no reliable D call. There are 10 residues in the CDR3. The V and J ends lost 11 bases and 4 bases respectively, with 6 bases between them. Germline CDR1 and CDR2: MDHEN and SYDVKM. CDR3 DNA sequence: TGTGCCGCCCGGGGAAACACCATATATTTT. This encodes CAARGNTIYF. Looking up the rest from reference TRBV28 and TRBJ1-3 gives the full variable domain: DVKVTQSSRYLVKRTGEKVFLECVQDMDHENMFWYRQDPGLGLRLIYFSYDVKMKEKGDIPEGYSVSREKKERFSLILESASTNQTSMYLCAARGNTIYFGEGSWLTVV.

V is TRBV28 and J is TRBJ1-2; D gene ambiguous. The CDR3 has 11 residues. Germline lookup yields CDR1 MDHEN and CDR2 SYDVKM. The V gene lost 4 bases and the J gene lost 8 bases, with 8 bases spanning the gap. The CDR3 nucleotides read TGTGCCAGCAGTTCAGGATACGGCTACACCTTC. Translated, it gives CASSSGYGYTF.

The V gene is TRBV9, the J gene TRBJ2-5; D is uncertain. This CDR3 comprises 14 residues. Trimming removed 4 bases at V and 0 bases at J, with 10 bases between. Germline values: CDR1 SGDLS, CDR2 YYNGEE. The CDR3 loop is CASSPTPYQETQYF. The CDR3 region has the DNA TGTGCCAGCAGCCCAACACCGTACCAAGAGACCCAGTACTTC.

The chain is built from TRBV6-1 and TRBJ2-1; the match to TRBD2 covers 10 bases. Germline CDR1 MNHNS, CDR2 SASEGT. V lost 7 bases, J lost 4 bases, and 7 bases stayed unmatched. This CDR3 has 15 residues. This CDR3 reads CASKAWTSGYNEQFF. The CDR3 DNA follows: TGTGCCAGCAAAGCCTGGACTAGCGGTTACAATGAGCAGTTCTTC.

This clone was detected once. The chain has TRBV6-5 and TRBJ1-4, with no clear D. This CDR3 region has 16 residues. V shed 4 bases and J shed 0 bases, with 12 bases lying between them. In germline, CDR1 is MNHEY, CDR2 SVGAGI. CDR3 amino acids: CASSSGRITTNEKLFF. The CDR3 nucleotides are TGTGCCAGCAGTTCCGGGAGAATTACAACTAATGAAAAACTGTTTTTT.

V usage is TRBV4-1 and J usage is TRBJ1-4; D remains ambiguous. The CDR3 contains 13 residues. Germline loops: CDR1 MGHRA, CDR2 YSYEKL. V gave up 4 bases and J gave up 8 bases, with 11 bases separating them. The CDR3 DNA reads TGCGCCAGCAGCCCCGAACTCCGGGAAAAACTGTTTTTT. Amino acids: CASSPELREKLFF.

The chain combines TRBV3-1 (or the pseudogene TRBV3-2) with TRBJ1-1; 8 bases align to TRBD1. The CDR3 sequence is 19 residues long. Germline V gene sequence: CDR1 LGHDT, CDR2 YNNKEL (reference sequence). V was pared by 0 bases and J by 0 bases, with 12 bases of the junction left unmatched. The CDR3 bases are TGTGCCAGCAGCCAAGACTTTACCTGGACAGGGATCATGAACACTGAAGCTTTCTTT. Protein: CASSQDFTWTGIMNTEAFF.

The V gene is TRBV3-1 (or the pseudogene TRBV3-2), the J gene TRBJ2-6; D gene uncertain. There are 14 residues in the CDR3. Looked up from germline, CDR1 is LGHDT and CDR2 is YNNKEL (reference sequence). Trimming removed 3 bases at V and 15 bases at J, with 18 bases between. CDR3 nucleotide sequence: TGTGCCAGCAGCCAGGGCCCAGCCGTAGACGGCCTGACTTTC. Residues: CASSQGPAVDGLTF.

This chain uses TRBV21-1 with TRBJ1-5; TRBD1 is the table's D call and was not checked against the DNA. TRBV21-1 is given as a pseudogene. The CDR3 extends over 15 amino acids. In DNA form, the CDR3 reads TGTGCCAGCAGCTTGGGACAAGCCCGCAATCAGCCCCAGCATTTT. Its protein is CASSLGQARNQPQHF.

The J gene is TRBJ2-1, the V gene TRBV7-3; tentatively, D is TRBD2 (6 bases). The germline gives CDR1 SGHTA, CDR2 FQGTGA. The V and J ends lost 8 bases and 8 bases respectively, with 16 bases between them. The CDR3 has 13 amino acids. The CDR3 reads CASGAGRLDEQFF. The CDR3 nucleotides are TGTGCCAGCGGAGCGGGCCGTCTTGATGAGCAGTTCTTC.

V is TRBV5-6 and J is TRBJ2-6; tentatively, D is TRBD1 (6 bases). The V end was cut by 6 bases, the J end by 8 bases, with 18 bases between. CDR1 is SGHDT and CDR2 is YYEEEE in the germline V gene. This CDR3 is 15 amino acids long. The CDR3 bases are TGTGCCAGCACAACCTATAACAGGGTCCCCAACGTCCTGACTTTC. This translates into CASTTYNRVPNVLTF.

The chain recombines TRBV6-1 with TRBJ2-1; 11 bases agree with TRBD2. The V gene's germline CDR1 is MNHNS and CDR2 SASEGT. V lost 3 bases and J lost 9; bases outside the gene matches: 7. This CDR3 region has 15 residues. CDR3 bases: TGTGCCAGCAGTGACCCCGGACTAGCGGGTAGTGAGCAGTTCTTC. Amino acid sequence: CASSDPGLAGSEQFF.

The gene calls are TRBV27 and TRBJ1-3, with a tentative D call TRBD1 (5 bases). Germline CDR1 reads MNHEY; CDR2 reads SMNVEV (reference sequence). The CDR3 spans 17 residues. Trimming cost V 2 bases and J 0 bases, with 14 bases left between them. The CDR3 protein is CASSLAGEGLSGNTIYF. CDR3 nucleotide sequence: TGTGCCAGCAGTTTAGCAGGCGAGGGACTCTCTGGAAACACCATATATTTT.

This chain links TRBV3-1 (or the pseudogene TRBV3-2) with TRBJ1-4; no definite D call. V gave up 0 bases and J gave up 0 bases, with 17 bases separating them. The CDR3 sequence is 19 residues long. CDR1 LGHDT and CDR2 YNNKEL come from the germline V gene (reference sequence). Here the CDR3 DNA reads TGTGCCAGCAGCCAAGACCGGGGTCTACATAGAACAACTAATGAAAAACTGTTTTTT. It codes for CASSQDRGLHRTTNEKLFF.

The CDR3 sequence: CASRTGEQPQHF. CDR3 in DNA: TGTGCCAGCAGAACAGGGGAACAGCCCCAGCATTTT. V usage is TRBV6-6 and J usage is TRBJ1-5; 7 bases agree with TRBD1. The CDR3 totals 12 residues. Germline V gives CDR1 MNHNY, CDR2 SVGAGI (reference sequence). Germline trimming cut 6 bases from V and 7 bases from J; bases unmatched to any gene: 3.

The chain has TRBV30 and TRBJ1-2; D unresolved. This CDR3 has 12 amino acids. The germline V gene encodes CDR1 GTSNPN and CDR2 SVGIG (reference sequence). V was trimmed by 1 base and J by 7 bases, leaving 10 bases between them. The CDR3 DNA sequence: TGTGCCTGGAGTGACCGAACTAGTGGCTACACCTTC. Translation: CAWSDRTSGYTF.

The chain combines TRBV5-1 with TRBJ1-2, with no clear D. The CDR3 is made up of 15 amino acids. The ends were cut back, 6 bases at V and 3 bases at J, with 18 bases in the middle. Looked up from germline, CDR1 is SGHRS and CDR2 is YFSETQ. The CDR3 sequence: CASTPSTEFYYGYTF. CDR3 coding DNA: TGCGCCAGCACTCCCTCAACAGAGTTCTACTATGGCTACACCTTC.

The chain links TRBV18 to TRBJ1-4; the D is unclear. The V end lost 9 bases, the J end lost 6 bases, and 14 bases lay between the germline ends. The CDR3 extends over 13 amino acids. CDR1 and CDR2 (germline): KGHSH, LQKENI. As DNA, the CDR3 is TGTGCCAGTGCGCGGGATTTGGATGAAAAACTGTTTTTT. Its translation is CASARDLDEKLFF.

As DNA, the CDR3 is TGCGCCAGCAGCCAAGATGGGGCGGGACAGGGGAAAAACATTCAGTACTTC. It translates to CASSQDGAGQGKNIQYF. The chain joins TRBV4-1 to TRBJ2-4; TRBD1 aligns across 10 bases. The CDR3 consists of 17 residues. Germline-derived CDR1 and CDR2 are MGHRA and YSYEKL. The trim removed 0 bases at V and 4 bases at J, leaving 6 bases unmatched.

The chain recombines TRBV6-5 with TRBJ1-6; perhaps TRBD1 as D (6 bases). V was pared by 7 bases and J by 0 bases, with 10 bases between. The CDR3 is 15 amino acids. Germline V CDR1 and CDR2: MNHEY, SVGAGI. The CDR3 DNA follows: TGTGCCAGCACCGTAGGGGGCTCCTATAATTCACCCCTCCACTTT. It codes for CASTVGGSYNSPLHF.

The chain is built from TRBV5-1 and TRBJ2-2, with D unclear. CDR3 length: 15 residues. The germline CDR1 and CDR2 sequences are SGHRS and YFSETQ. V gave up 1 base and J gave up 0 bases, with 7 bases separating them. CDR3 amino acids: CASSLLGTNTGELFF. The DNA for the CDR3 is TGCGCCAGCAGCTTGCTGGGCACGAACACCGGGGAGCTGTTTTTT.

This clone was seen a single time. In DNA form, the CDR3 reads TGTGCCAGCAGCCAAGGGGGAGGGGGCACTGAAGCTTTCTTT. Its protein product is CASSQGGGGTEAFF. This rearrangement joins TRBV3-1 (or the pseudogene TRBV3-2) to TRBJ1-1, with D maybe TRBD1 (6 bases). The CDR3 is 14 amino acids. Germline values: CDR1 LGHDT, CDR2 YNNKEL (reference sequence). V lost 1 base and J lost 4, with 10 bases in between.

This chain connects TRBV12-3 or TRBV12-4 to TRBJ2-3; D might be TRBD2 (5 bases). The CDR3 has 13 residues. V was pared by 3 bases and J by 2 bases, with 6 bases between. This CDR3 reads CASSLRDTDTQYF. The DNA of the CDR3 is TGTGCCAGCAGTTTGAGGGACACAGATACGCAGTATTTT.